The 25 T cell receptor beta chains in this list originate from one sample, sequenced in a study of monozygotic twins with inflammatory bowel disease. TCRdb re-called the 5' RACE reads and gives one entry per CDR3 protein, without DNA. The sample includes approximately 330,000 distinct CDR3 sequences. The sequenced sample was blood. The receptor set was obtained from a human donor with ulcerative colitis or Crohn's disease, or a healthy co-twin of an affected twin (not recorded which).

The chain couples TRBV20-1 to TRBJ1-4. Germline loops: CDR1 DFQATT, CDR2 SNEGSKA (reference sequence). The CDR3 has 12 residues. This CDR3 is CSAEGANEKLFF.

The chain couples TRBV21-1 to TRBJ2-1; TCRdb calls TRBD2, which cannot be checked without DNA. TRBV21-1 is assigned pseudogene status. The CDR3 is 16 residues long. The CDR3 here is CASSETRDYCYNEQFF.

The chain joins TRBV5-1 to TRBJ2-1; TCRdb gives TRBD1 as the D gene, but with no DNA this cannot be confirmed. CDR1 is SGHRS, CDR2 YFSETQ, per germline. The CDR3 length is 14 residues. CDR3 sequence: CASSSSAQGPEQFF.

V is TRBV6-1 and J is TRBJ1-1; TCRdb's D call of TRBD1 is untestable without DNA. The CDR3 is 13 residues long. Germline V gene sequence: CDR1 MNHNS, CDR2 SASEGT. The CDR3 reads CASSESLGRELFF.

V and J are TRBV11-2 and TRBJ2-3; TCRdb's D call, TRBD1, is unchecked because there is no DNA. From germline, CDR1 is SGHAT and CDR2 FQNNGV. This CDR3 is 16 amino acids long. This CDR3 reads CASSPRLRDLTDTQYF. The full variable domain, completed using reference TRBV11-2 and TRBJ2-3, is EAGVAQSPRYKIIEKRQSVAFWCNPISGHATLYWYQQILGQGPKLLIQFQNNGVVDDSQLPKDRFSAERLKGVDSTLKIQPAKLEDSAVYLCASSPRLRDLTDTQYFGPGTRLTVL.

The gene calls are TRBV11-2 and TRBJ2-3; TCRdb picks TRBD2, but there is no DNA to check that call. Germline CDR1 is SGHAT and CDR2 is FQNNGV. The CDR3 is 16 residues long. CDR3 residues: CASSLAGLLRTDTQYF.

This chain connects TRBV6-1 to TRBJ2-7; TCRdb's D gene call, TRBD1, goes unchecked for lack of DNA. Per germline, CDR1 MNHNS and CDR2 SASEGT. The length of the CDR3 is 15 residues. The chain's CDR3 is CASSEEGGAAYEQYF.

The CDR3 is CASSDLAGGGTDTQYF. The V gene is TRBV7-2, the J gene TRBJ2-3; TCRdb's assignment of TRBD2 cannot be checked, as there is no DNA. The CDR3 extends over 16 amino acids. From germline, CDR1 is SGHTA and CDR2 FQGNSA.

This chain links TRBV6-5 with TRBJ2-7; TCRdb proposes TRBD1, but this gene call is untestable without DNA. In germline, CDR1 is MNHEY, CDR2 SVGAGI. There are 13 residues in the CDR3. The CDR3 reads CASRQGVGSEQYF.

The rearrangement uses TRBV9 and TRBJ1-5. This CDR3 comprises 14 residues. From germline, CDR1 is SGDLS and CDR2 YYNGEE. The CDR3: CASSVGGKNQPQHF.

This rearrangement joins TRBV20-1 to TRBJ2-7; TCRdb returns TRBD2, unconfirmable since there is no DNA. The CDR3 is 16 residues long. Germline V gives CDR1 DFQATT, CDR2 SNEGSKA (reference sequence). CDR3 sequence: CSASRASPSRIYEQYF.

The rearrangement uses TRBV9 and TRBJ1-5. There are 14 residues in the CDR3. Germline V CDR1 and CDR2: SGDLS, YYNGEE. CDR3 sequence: CASSVSSAYQPQHF.

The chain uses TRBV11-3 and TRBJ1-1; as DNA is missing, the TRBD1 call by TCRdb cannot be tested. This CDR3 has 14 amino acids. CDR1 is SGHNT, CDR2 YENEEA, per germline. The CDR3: CASSVTGENTEAFF.

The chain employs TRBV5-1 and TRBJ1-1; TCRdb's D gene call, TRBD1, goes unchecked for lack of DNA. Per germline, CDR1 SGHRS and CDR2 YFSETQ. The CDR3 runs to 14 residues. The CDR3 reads CASRPTGGSAEAFF.

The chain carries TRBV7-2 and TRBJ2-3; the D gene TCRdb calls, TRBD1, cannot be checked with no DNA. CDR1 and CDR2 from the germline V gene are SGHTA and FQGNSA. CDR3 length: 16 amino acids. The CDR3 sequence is CASSRNRDRGTDTQYF.

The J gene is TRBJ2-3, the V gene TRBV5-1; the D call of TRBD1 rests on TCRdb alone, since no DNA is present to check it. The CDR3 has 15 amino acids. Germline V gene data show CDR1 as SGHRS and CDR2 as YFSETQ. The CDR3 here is CASSFKGSLTDTQYF.

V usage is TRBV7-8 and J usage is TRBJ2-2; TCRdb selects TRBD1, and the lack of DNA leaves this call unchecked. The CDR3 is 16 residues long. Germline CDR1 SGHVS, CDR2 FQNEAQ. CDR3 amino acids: CASSLAEGGNTGELFF.

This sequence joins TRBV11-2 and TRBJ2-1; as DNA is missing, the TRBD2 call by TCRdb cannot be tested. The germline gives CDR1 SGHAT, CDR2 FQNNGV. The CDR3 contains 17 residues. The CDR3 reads CASSFDRTSGRLGDQFF.

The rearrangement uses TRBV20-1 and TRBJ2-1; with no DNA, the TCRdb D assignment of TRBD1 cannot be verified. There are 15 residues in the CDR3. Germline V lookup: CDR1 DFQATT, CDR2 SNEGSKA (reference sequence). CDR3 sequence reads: CSARDMGGSYNEQFF.

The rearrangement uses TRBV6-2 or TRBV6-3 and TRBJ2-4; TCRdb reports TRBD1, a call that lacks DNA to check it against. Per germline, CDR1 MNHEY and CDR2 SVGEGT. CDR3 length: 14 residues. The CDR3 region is CASRTRTGVYIQYF.

CDR3 residues: CASSSQAGINTEAFF. V gene TRBV5-1 combines with J gene TRBJ1-1. The V gene's germline CDR1 is SGHRS and CDR2 YFSETQ. The CDR3 consists of 15 residues. Looking up the rest from reference TRBV5-1 and TRBJ1-1 gives the full variable domain: KAGVTQTPRYLIKTRGQQVTLSCSPISGHRSVSWYQQTPGQGLQFLFEYFSETQRNKGNFPGRFSGRQFSNSRSEMNVSTLELGDSALYLCASSSQAGINTEAFFGQGTRLTVV.

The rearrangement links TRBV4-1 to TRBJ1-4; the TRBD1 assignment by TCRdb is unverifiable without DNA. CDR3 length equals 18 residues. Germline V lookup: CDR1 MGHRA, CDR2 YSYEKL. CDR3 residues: CASSQEGGLRATNEKLFF.

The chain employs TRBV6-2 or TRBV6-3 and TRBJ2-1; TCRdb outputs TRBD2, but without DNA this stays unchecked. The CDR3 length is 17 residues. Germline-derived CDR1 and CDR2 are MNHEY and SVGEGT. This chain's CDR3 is CASSSWSGRGLYNEQFF.

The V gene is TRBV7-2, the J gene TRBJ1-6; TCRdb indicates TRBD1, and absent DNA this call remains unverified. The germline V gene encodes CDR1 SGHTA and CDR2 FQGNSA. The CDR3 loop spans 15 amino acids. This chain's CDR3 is CASSLAPGLNSPLHF.

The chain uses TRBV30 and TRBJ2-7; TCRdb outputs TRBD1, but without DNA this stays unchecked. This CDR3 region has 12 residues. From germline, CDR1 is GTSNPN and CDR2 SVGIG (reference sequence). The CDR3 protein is CAWETGGDEQYF.